The 12 T cell receptor beta chains listed next were all sequenced from one sample in a study of shared clonotypes between healthy human individuals. Repertoires were generated with immunoSEQ multiplex PCR, while TCRdb's copy carries only in-frame clones and drops some. There are more than 500,000 clones in the sample; 90% to 96% occur only once, and about 0.064% lies in the top ten. The source material was naive CD4+ T cells sorted from blood. Subset defined: CD45RA+ positively selected. These receptors were taken from a woman aged 25 to 45 in good health.

The chain recombines TRBV6-1 with TRBJ1-5; D may be TRBD1 (5 bases). This CDR3 is built from 13 residues. Germline V gene data show CDR1 as MNHNS and CDR2 as SASEGT. V was pared by 5 bases and J by 3 bases, with 8 bases between. DNA of the CDR3: TGTGCCAGCAGTTCAGGGCTCAATCAGCCCCAGCATTTT. This gives the protein CASSSGLNQPQHF.

This clone has only a few counts. J is TRBJ2-2 and V is TRBV5-8; 9 positions match TRBD2. This CDR3 has 15 amino acids. Germline V lookup: CDR1 SGHTS, CDR2 YDEGEE. The trim removed 7 bases at V and 3 bases at J, leaving 7 bases unmatched. CDR3 loop: CASALRLADTGELFF. For the CDR3, the DNA is TGTGCCAGCGCCCTTAGACTAGCGGACACCGGGGAGCTGTTTTTT.

This chain connects TRBV29-1 to TRBJ1-2, with 9 bases lining up with TRBD1. The CDR3 spans 14 residues. The germline V gene encodes CDR1 SQVTM and CDR2 ANQGSEA. V lost 3 bases to trimming and J lost 7 bases; unmatched junction nucleotides: 9. CDR3 DNA: TGCAGCGTTGAGGGCCAACAGGGGGCGGGTGGCTACACCTTC. Its translation is CSVEGQQGAGGYTF.

The chain employs TRBV10-3 and TRBJ1-6, with a weak D call TRBD1 (5 bases). V lost 3 bases and J lost 9, with 12 bases in between. CDR3 length: 14 amino acids. Germline-derived CDR1 and CDR2 are ENHRY and SYGVKD. This CDR3 reads CAISEGEVTSPLHF. The CDR3 region has the DNA TGTGCCATCAGTGAAGGGGAGGTGACTTCACCCCTCCACTTT.

CDR3 sequence (DNA): TGTGCCAGCAGTTTGGAGGCCATTCGGGGCTACACCTTC. Translation: CASSLEAIRGYTF. The gene calls are TRBV28 and TRBJ1-2, with D unclear. V was cut by 3 bases and J by 8 bases, with 13 bases left in between. The CDR3 runs to 13 residues. Germline V gives CDR1 MDHEN, CDR2 SYDVKM.

This sequence joins TRBV19 and TRBJ2-3; no clear D. Germline V gives CDR1 LNHDA, CDR2 SQIVND (reference sequence). CDR3 size: 12 residues. V lost 5 bases to trimming and J lost 5 bases, with 8 bases between them. The CDR3 DNA is TGTGCCAGTAGTGCCTCGAGAGATACGCAGTATTTT. This codes for CASSASRDTQYF. The complete variable domain, with remaining parts taken from reference TRBV19 and TRBJ2-3, reads DGGITQSPKYLFRKEGQNVTLSCEQNLNHDAMYWYRQDPGQGLRLIYYSQIVNDFQKGDIAEGYSVSREKKESFPLTVTSAQKNPTAFYLCASSASRDTQYFGPGTRLTVL.

This chain links TRBV11-1 with TRBJ2-7; 8 bases line up with TRBD2. Losses at the gene ends were 6 bases for V and 4 bases for J; bases not matched to a gene: 8. The CDR3 sequence is 14 residues long. From germline, CDR1 is SGHAT and CDR2 FQDESV (reference sequence). CDR3 in amino acids: CASRAPGGLYEQYF. CDR3 DNA: TGTGCCAGCAGGGCCCCGGGAGGGCTGTACGAGCAGTACTTC.

The V call is TRBV27, the J call TRBJ2-5; 8 nucleotides agree with TRBD2. Judging by the DNA end, TRBJ2-7 fits better; the J call may be wrong. The V gene's germline CDR1 is MNHEY and CDR2 SMNVEV (reference sequence). The CDR3 spans 14 residues. DNA for the CDR3: TGTGCCAGCAGGACAGCGGGAGAACCCTACGAGCAGTACTTC. Protein sequence: CASRTAGEPYEQYF.

The gene calls are TRBV11-2 and TRBJ2-7; tentative D call: TRBD2 (6 bases). The V end was cut by 1 base, the J end by 3 bases, with 13 bases between. In germline, CDR1 is SGHAT, CDR2 FQNNGV. The length of the CDR3 is 15 residues. The CDR3 nucleotides read TGTGCCAGCAGCTTAGGGCAAACGGGAGTCTACGAGCAGTACTTC. The encoded protein is CASSLGQTGVYEQYF.

This clone turned up a few times. The chain uses TRBV15 and TRBJ2-5; 8 nucleotides agree with TRBD2. CDR3 length: 13 amino acids. CDR1 and CDR2 (germline): LNHNV, YYDKDF (reference sequence). The ends lost 1 base at V and 14 bases at J; junction bases unmatched: 9. CDR3: CATSRVPSGSQYF. DNA of the CDR3: TGTGCCACCAGCAGAGTTCCTAGCGGGTCTCAATACTTC. Filled out from reference TRBV15 and TRBJ2-5, the complete variable domain reads DAMVIQNPRYQVTQFGKPVTLSCSQTLNHNVMYWYQQKSSQAPKLLFHYYDKDFNNEADTPDNFQSRRPNTSFCFLDIRSPGLGDTAMYLCATSRVPSGSQYFGPGTRLLVL.

The chain uses TRBV2 and TRBJ2-7; TRBD1 might be the D (5 bases). In germline, CDR1 is SNHLY, CDR2 FYNNEI. Trimming cost V 9 bases and J 2 bases, with 11 bases left between them. The CDR3 is 12 residues long. The DNA of the CDR3 is TGTGCCAGTGAGCAGGGAACCTACGAGCAGTACTTC. Its translation is CASEQGTYEQYF.

The gene calls are TRBV28 and TRBJ2-7, with TRBD1 as a possible D gene (7 bases). The germline CDR1 and CDR2 sequences are MDHEN and SYDVKM. V dropped 6 bases and J dropped 3 bases, with 12 bases sitting between them. The CDR3 is 13 residues long. The CDR3 region has the DNA TGTGCCAGCAGCCAGGGGGGTAACTACGAGCAGTACTTC. Translation: CASSQGGNYEQYF.